This T cell receptor beta chain emerged from a study of cytomegalovirus exposure and HLA in healthy donors. The study's findings and limits: The tendency of first-cohort TCR clusters to co-occur in the roughly 120 validation repertoires was the finding of a later analysis.

Comment on this clone: Its cognate antigen is unknown.

This CDR3 is 13 amino acids long. V lost 7 bases, J lost 8 bases, and 5 bases stayed unmatched. Germline V gene lookup returns CDR1 SEHNR and CDR2 FQNEAQ (reference sequence). The table came from immunoSEQ multiplex PCR; TCRdb's copy has only in-frame clones and leaves some out. Of some 170,000 clones listed, around nine tenths are singletons. Sequenced input: PBMCs. The V call is TRBV7-9, the J call TRBJ1-4; TRBD1 matches 9 bases. The origin of this receptor is a man aged 18 to 29 in good health and CMV-seropositive. CDR3 sequence (DNA): TGTGCCAGCACCCCCGGGACAGGGGAAAAACTGTTTTTT. The encoded protein is CASTPGTGEKLFF.